This TCR beta chain is from a study of T cell responses to AZD1222 COVID-19 vaccine. Study in general: Second doses that came at about 4 or about 12 weeks were put together. Study-wide results and caveats: Only a handful of individuals given AZD1222 were seropositive at baseline. Most donors were white British, females outnumbered males, and clonal diversity was possibly underestimated.

Trimming took 8 bases from V and 2 from J, leaving 19 bases between them. From germline, CDR1 is SQVTM and CDR2 ANQGSEA. CDR3 length equals 14 residues. Assay: immunoSEQ multiplex PCR; the TCRdb copy retains only in-frame clones and omits some. The sample holds 100,000 to 120,000 clones, more than 75% seen once. As for this clone: Its antigen remains unknown.

The receptor comes from an adult in good health. This sample comprised peripheral blood, obtained on day 0 of AZD1222 vaccination. The rearrangement links TRBV29-1 to TRBJ2-7, with D possibly TRBD2 on 6 matching bases. The CDR3 region has the DNA TGCAGCCCTTACCCCGGGACTGAGACCTACGAGCAGTACTTC. As protein: CSPYPGTETYEQYF.